One and the same sample provided the 18 T cell receptor beta chains below, sequenced in a study of blood T cells in healthy people across ages. A second PCR of about 7 to 11 cycles used a sample-barcoded 5' primer and a J-beta primer mix. TCRdb reprocessed the 5' RACE reads with MiXCR, giving one entry per CDR3 protein. Among some 800,000 distinct CDR3 sequences listed, more than 40% were seen once. Sequenced: blood. The source of these receptors is a man aged 60-69 years in good health.

The table lists this clonotype with a few counts. The J gene is TRBJ2-5, the V gene TRBV2; maybe TRBD2 (6 bases). The V gene lost 8 bases and the J gene lost 5 bases, with 9 bases spanning the gap. The CDR3 sequence is 11 residues long. The germline gives CDR1 SNHLY, CDR2 FYNNEI. The CDR3 nucleotides read TGTGCCAGCCGGGGGTGGGAGACCCAGTACTTC. It yields the protein CASRGWETQYF. Drawing the rest from reference TRBV2 and TRBJ2-5, the complete variable domain is EPEVTQTPSHQVTQMGQEVILRCVPISNHLYFYWYRQILGQKVEFLVSFYNNEISEKSEIFDDQFSVERPDGSNFTLKIRSTKLEDSAMYFCASRGWETQYFGPGTRLLVL.

This clonotype has more than one count but fewer than ten. The CDR3 protein is CASSYAAFYEQYF. In DNA form, the CDR3 reads TGTGCCAGCAGTTACGCGGCATTCTACGAGCAGTACTTC. This chain joins TRBV6-2 or TRBV6-3 and TRBJ2-7, with unresolved D. V was shortened by 2 bases and J by 3 bases, with 8 bases between the two germline ends. The CDR3 has 13 residues. In germline, CDR1 is MNHEY, CDR2 SVGEGT.

This clonotype was found once. The V gene is TRBV20-1, the J gene TRBJ1-1; possible D gene TRBD1, 6 bases. Germline V gives CDR1 DFQATT, CDR2 SNEGSKA (reference sequence). With 4 bases removed from V and 8 bases from J, the gap between germline ends came to 17 bases. The CDR3 runs to 13 residues. The CDR3 reads CSAKMGGLGEAFF. CDR3 bases: TGCAGTGCTAAGATGGGGGGCCTCGGGGAAGCTTTCTTT.

The rearrangement links TRBV20-1 to TRBJ2-7; 7 nucleotides match TRBD2. CDR3 length: 14 residues. Germline V gives CDR1 DFQATT, CDR2 SNEGSKA (reference sequence). J lost 2 bases, V lost 6 bases, and 10 bases had no gene match. CDR3 in amino acids: CSAPAGSGPYEQYF. The CDR3 DNA reads as TGCAGTGCCCCCGCGGGTAGCGGGCCCTACGAGCAGTACTTC.

This clonotype turned up a few times. The chain combines TRBV6-6 with TRBJ2-7; D is uncertain. This CDR3 spans 14 amino acids. Germline CDR1 and CDR2: MNHNY and SVGAGI (reference sequence). The V gene lost 5 bases and the J gene lost 2 bases, with 13 bases spanning the gap. The DNA of the CDR3 is TGTGCCAGCAGTCCGATCGACGGAGCCTACGAGCAGTACTTC. This encodes CASSPIDGAYEQYF.

V usage is TRBV20-1 and J usage is TRBJ2-3, with TRBD2 as a possible D gene (6 bases). The CDR3 runs to 13 residues. The germline V and J ends were trimmed by 7 bases and 2 bases, with 13 bases remaining between them. The V gene's germline CDR1 is DFQATT and CDR2 SNEGSKA (reference sequence). This CDR3 reads CSEDGGNTDTQYF. DNA for the CDR3: TGCAGTGAGGACGGGGGAAACACAGATACGCAGTATTTT.

The chain's CDR3 is CASSYSGTRGHEQFF. Written as DNA, the CDR3 is TGTGCCAGCAGTTACTCTGGGACTAGAGGTCATGAGCAGTTCTTC. The gene calls are TRBV6-2 or TRBV6-3 and TRBJ2-1, with 8 nucleotides matching TRBD2. This CDR3 region has 15 residues. Germline loops: CDR1 MNHEY, CDR2 SVGEGT. V trimming: 0 bases; J trimming: 8 bases; junction bases outside the gene matches: 6.

The chain links TRBV12-3 or TRBV12-4 to TRBJ2-3; the D is unclear. V lost 6 bases and J 2 bases, leaving 12 bases between the germline ends. This CDR3 contains 14 residues. CDR3: CASSATWVTDTQYF. In DNA, the CDR3 is TGTGCCAGCAGCGCAACCTGGGTCACAGATACGCAGTATTTT.

This chain connects TRBV20-1 to TRBJ2-3; 7 bases map to TRBD1. There are 14 residues in the CDR3. Trimming removed 1 base from V and 6 bases from J; junction bases left unmatched: 7. Germline V gene lookup returns CDR1 DFQATT and CDR2 SNEGSKA (reference sequence). The chain's CDR3 is CSARVWGQKDTQYF. The CDR3 DNA sequence: TGCAGTGCTAGAGTTTGGGGACAGAAGGATACGCAGTATTTT.

Concerning this clonotype itself: This clone may be a read error of a much larger clone one base away. This chain joins TRBV4-3 and TRBJ2-5; D is perhaps TRBD1 (5 bases). The germline V and J ends were trimmed by 0 bases and 5 bases, with 7 bases remaining between them. Germline CDR1 and CDR2: LGHNA and YSLEER. This CDR3 contains 13 residues. The CDR3 DNA is TGCGCCAGCAGCCAAGAACACAGGGAGACCCAGTACTTC. Translated, it gives CASSQEHRETQYF.

The CDR3 DNA reads TGTGCCAGCAGCCGGACTAGCGGGGGGTGGGGCCAAGAGACCCAGTACTTC. Its protein is CASSRTSGGWGQETQYF. The genes are TRBV7-2 and TRBJ2-5; 14 bases fit TRBD2. Germline CDR1 reads SGHTA; CDR2 reads FQGNSA. CDR3 length: 17 amino acids. J was trimmed by 1 base and V by 5 bases; bases with no gene match: 6.

The chain employs TRBV9 and TRBJ1-6, with a tentative D call TRBD1 (5 bases). The ends were cut back, 3 bases at V and 8 bases at J, with 9 bases in the middle. This CDR3 spans 13 amino acids. Per the germline V gene, CDR1 is SGDLS and CDR2 is YYNGEE. In DNA, the CDR3 is TGTGCCAGCAGCGCGTCGACAGATTCACCCCTCCACTTT. It is translated as CASSASTDSPLHF.

This clonotype was detected many times. The V call is TRBV29-1, the J call TRBJ2-3; possible D gene TRBD2, 5 bases. The CDR3 has 13 amino acids. The V gene lost 6 bases and the J gene lost 8 bases, with 18 bases spanning the gap. CDR1 SQVTM and CDR2 ANQGSEA come from the germline V gene. The DNA of the CDR3 is TGCAGCGTCTCCCCGGACCCCCGGGGTACGCAGTATTTT. Protein sequence: CSVSPDPRGTQYF.

The chain carries TRBV18 and TRBJ2-1, with 10 positions matching TRBD2. Germline CDR1 is KGHSH and CDR2 is LQKENI. V trimming: 3 bases; J trimming: 5 bases; junction bases outside the gene matches: 10. This CDR3 is 17 amino acids long. CDR3 loop: CASSPRKKAGGHNEQFF. DNA of the CDR3: TGTGCCAGCTCACCCCGAAAAAAAGCGGGGGGGCACAATGAGCAGTTCTTC.

This rearrangement joins TRBV6-2 or TRBV6-3 to TRBJ2-6; 8 bases are a match to TRBD1. Trimming took 0 bases from V and 4 from J; bases not matched to a gene: 8. This CDR3 has 18 amino acids. The V gene's germline CDR1 is MNHEY and CDR2 SVGEGT. The CDR3 is CASSYSGQGARGANVLTF. DNA for the CDR3: TGTGCCAGCAGTTACTCAGGCCAGGGGGCGCGAGGGGCCAACGTCCTGACTTTC.

The chain employs TRBV12-3 or TRBV12-4 and TRBJ2-5; possible D gene TRBD1, 5 bases. The V and J ends lost 3 bases and 11 bases respectively, with 25 bases between them. There are 16 residues in the CDR3. CDR3 amino acids: CASSFSQGRSRNEQYF. The CDR3 DNA follows: TGTGCCAGCAGTTTTTCTCAGGGTCGCTCGAGGAATGAGCAGTACTTC.

This chain uses TRBV29-1 with TRBJ2-3, with 7 nucleotides matching TRBD2. Germline V gives CDR1 SQVTM, CDR2 ANQGSEA. CDR3 length equals 14 residues. Losses at the gene ends were 3 bases for V and 5 bases for J; bases not matched to a gene: 8. The CDR3 DNA is TGCAGCGTTGAGAGTCGAGGGAGGGGAGATACGCAGTATTTT. This translates into CSVESRGRGDTQYF.

This rearrangement joins TRBV6-5 to TRBJ2-4; 8 positions agree with TRBD1. Per the germline V gene, CDR1 is MNHEY and CDR2 is SVGAGI. J was trimmed by 13 bases and V by 5 bases; bases with no gene match: 10. This CDR3 has 13 amino acids. CDR3 in amino acids: CASSHGDRTEQYF. The CDR3 region has the DNA TGTGCCAGCAGTCATGGGGACAGGACTGAGCAGTACTTC.